These 23 T cell receptor beta chains came from one sample sequenced in a study of spatial heterogeneity in lung cancer. Time point of the sample: sample taken at primary tumor resection. Using its own MiXCR run on the 5' RACE reads, TCRdb lists one record per CDR3 protein. The data hold 20,000 or so distinct CDR3 sequences, with approximately 3% observed a single time. The sample in question was PBMCs, obtained at surgery. Receptors originate from a female donor with early-stage non-small cell lung cancer.

This clonotype was seen many times. The chain employs TRBV6-1 and TRBJ1-2; D uncertain. The CDR3 has 15 residues. In germline, CDR1 is MNHNS, CDR2 SASEGT. Trimming took off 6 bases at V and 6 bases at J, with 20 bases between the two ends. Here the CDR3 DNA reads TGTGCCAGCAGAACAAACAGTGGGAGTAGCGATGGCTACACCTTC. Amino acid sequence: CASRTNSGSSDGYTF.

Ten or more counts support this clonotype. The genes are TRBV12-3 or TRBV12-4 and TRBJ2-1; 7 positions match TRBD2. CDR3 length: 18 residues. V gave up 6 bases and J gave up 5 bases; unmatched junction bases: 19. The CDR3 loop is CASSETHFAGEFHNEQFF. The CDR3 region has the DNA TGTGCCAGCAGCGAAACCCACTTTGCGGGAGAGTTCCACAATGAGCAGTTCTTC.

This clonotype appeared many times. The chain combines TRBV7-9 with TRBJ1-5, with TRBD1 as a possible D gene (5 bases). Germline values: CDR1 SEHNR, CDR2 FQNEAQ (reference sequence). CDR3 length: 14 amino acids. V was clipped by 4 bases and J by 7 bases, with 14 bases between them. The CDR3 protein is CASSWGHVGQPQHF. CDR3 sequence (DNA): TGTGCCAGCAGCTGGGGCCACGTCGGGCAGCCCCAGCATTTT.

This clonotype has a count of ten or more. The V and J genes are TRBV28 and TRBJ2-5, with 8 positions matching TRBD1. The CDR3 spans 14 residues. Germline V gene lookup returns CDR1 MDHEN and CDR2 SYDVKM. The ends lost 4 bases at V and 4 bases at J; junction bases unmatched: 5. CDR3 sequence (DNA): TGTGCCAGCAGTTCGCAGGGGGCGCGAGAGACCCAGTACTTC. Protein: CASSSQGARETQYF.

This clonotype came up many times. The gene calls are TRBV12-3 or TRBV12-4 and TRBJ2-1; TRBD1 might be the D (6 bases). V lost 6 bases and J 0 bases, leaving 15 bases between the germline ends. The CDR3 is 16 amino acids. In DNA, the CDR3 is TGTGCCAGCAGCGGTTACAGGGCGAGCTCCTACAATGAGCAGTTCTTC. Translated: CASSGYRASSYNEQFF.

This clonotype appeared many times. The genes are TRBV20-1 and TRBJ2-1; 11 bases agree with TRBD2. V shed 0 bases, J shed 6 bases, and the junction held 13 bases outside the gene matches. The CDR3 covers 18 residues. Germline V gene sequence: CDR1 DFQATT, CDR2 SNEGSKA (reference sequence). The CDR3 coding sequence is TGCAGTGCTAGAGATCTCGGGCTAGCGGGAGGAAGAGGCAATGAGCAGTTCTTC. It yields the protein CSARDLGLAGGRGNEQFF.

The chain combines TRBV27 with TRBJ2-7; TRBD1 matches 10 bases. Germline CDR1 and CDR2: MNHEY and SMNVEV (reference sequence). The V gene end was trimmed by 3 bases and the J gene end by 6 bases; junction bases not matched to a gene: 8. CDR3 length equals 15 residues. The CDR3 DNA reads as TGTGCCAGCAGTTTTTCCCGGACAGGGGGGGGCGAGCAGTACTTC. This translates into CASSFSRTGGGEQYF.

Only a few counts were recorded for this clonotype. The V gene is TRBV5-6, the J gene TRBJ2-7, with TRBD2 matching 7 bases. The CDR3 contains 13 residues. V lost 4 bases and J lost 5; bases outside the gene matches: 6. CDR1 is SGHDT, CDR2 YYEEEE, per germline. As DNA, the CDR3 is TGTGCCAGCAGCCCTCCGGCGGGAGACGAGCAGTACTTC. This gives the protein CASSPPAGDEQYF.

The genes are TRBV13 and TRBJ2-7; D remains ambiguous. This CDR3 region has 11 residues. Germline V lookup: CDR1 PRHDT, CDR2 FYEKMQ (reference sequence). V lost 3 bases, J lost 5 bases, and 5 bases lay in between. CDR3 in DNA: TGTGCCAGCAGCTTGAGCGACGAGCAGTACTTC. This codes for CASSLSDEQYF. Full variable domain (missing parts from reference TRBV13 and TRBJ2-7): AAGVIQSPRHLIKEKRETATLKCYPIPRHDTVYWYQQGPGQDPQFLISFYEKMQSDKGSIPDRFSAQQFSDYHSELNMSSLELGDSALYFCASSLSDEQYFGPGTRLTVT.

The rearrangement uses TRBV28 and TRBJ1-5; no firm D call. The V gene lost 6 bases and the J gene lost 5 bases, with 11 bases spanning the gap. The germline V gene encodes CDR1 MDHEN and CDR2 SYDVKM. There are 13 residues in the CDR3. The CDR3: CASRTHPDQPQHF. CDR3 nucleotides: TGTGCCAGCAGGACGCACCCAGATCAGCCCCAGCATTTT.

This clonotype appeared a few times. V usage is TRBV7-2 and J usage is TRBJ2-5; a possible D gene is TRBD1 (6 bases). Trimming took 7 bases from V and 4 from J, leaving 16 bases between them. The length of the CDR3 is 14 residues. Germline V gene lookup returns CDR1 SGHTA and CDR2 FQGNSA. DNA of the CDR3: TGTGCCAGCACCAACATCTGGGGGCCAGAGACCCAGTACTTC. Amino acids: CASTNIWGPETQYF.

This clonotype was counted ten times or more. The chain joins TRBV12-3 or TRBV12-4 to TRBJ1-2; TRBD1 matches 7 bases. The junction had 8 bases not matched to a gene; V was cut back by 6 bases and J by 4 bases. The CDR3 contains 14 residues. DNA for the CDR3: TGTGCCAGCAGCCAAAGGGGACAGATCTATGGCTACACCTTC. It encodes CASSQRGQIYGYTF.

This clonotype was counted ten times or more. The V call is TRBV7-3, the J call TRBJ2-1; TRBD1 is a possible D gene (5 bases). The germline V gene has CDR1 SGHTA and CDR2 FQGTGA. The ends were cut back, 4 bases at V and 9 bases at J, with 13 bases in the middle. The length of the CDR3 is 13 residues. CDR3 coding DNA: TGTGCCAGCAGCTCAGGGTCTAGTCCTGAGCAGTTCTTC. Translated, it gives CASSSGSSPEQFF.

This clonotype was observed many times. This chain joins TRBV27 and TRBJ2-7, with D possibly TRBD1 on 5 matching bases. CDR3 size: 13 residues. Deletions cut 6 bases from V and 4 bases from J, with 13 bases between. Germline CDR1 MNHEY, CDR2 SMNVEV (reference sequence). CDR3 loop: CASRFQGKYEQYF. CDR3 nucleotides: TGTGCCAGCAGGTTCCAGGGAAAGTACGAGCAGTACTTC.

By share of the sample, this clonotype is medium-sized. The chain carries TRBV7-9 and TRBJ2-3; possible D gene TRBD2, 5 bases. Trimming shortened V by 9 bases and J by 4 bases, and 8 bases separated the two germline ends. Per germline, CDR1 SEHNR and CDR2 FQNEAQ (reference sequence). This CDR3 has 11 residues. This CDR3 is CARGGPDTQYF. CDR3 sequence (DNA): TGTGCCAGAGGAGGCCCAGATACGCAGTATTTT.

Only a few counts were recorded for this clonotype. J is TRBJ1-2 and V is TRBV5-1; no clear D. The CDR3 is made up of 12 amino acids. With 2 bases removed from V and 3 bases from J, the gap between germline ends came to 5 bases. Germline CDR1 is SGHRS and CDR2 is YFSETQ. This CDR3 is CASSFGDYGYTF. CDR3 bases: TGCGCCAGCAGCTTCGGCGACTATGGCTACACCTTC.

The table lists this clonotype with a few counts. The chain is built from TRBV29-1 and TRBJ2-5; D remains unclear. The ends were cut back, 8 bases at V and 1 base at J, with 8 bases in the middle. The CDR3 runs to 11 residues. Germline CDR1 is SQVTM and CDR2 is ANQGSEA. CDR3 DNA sequence: TGCAGCCCTCGGATCCAAGAGACCCAGTACTTC. Translating it yields CSPRIQETQYF. Drawing the rest from reference TRBV29-1 and TRBJ2-5, the complete variable domain is SAVISQKPSRDICQRGTSLTIQCQVDSQVTMMFWYRQQPGQSLTLIATANQGSEATYESGFVIDKFPISRPNLTFSTLTVSNMSPEDSSIYLCSPRIQETQYFGPGTRLLVL.

The table lists this clonotype with many counts. CDR3 sequence reads: CASSLSINEQFF. The CDR3 region has the DNA TGTGCCAGCAGTTTATCGATAAATGAGCAGTTCTTC. The chain is built from TRBV27 and TRBJ2-1; D ambiguous. The V and J ends lost 0 bases and 7 bases respectively, with 4 bases between them. Germline values: CDR1 MNHEY, CDR2 SMNVEV (reference sequence). This CDR3 has 12 amino acids.

This clonotype was counted many times. The CDR3 sequence is CASSSGTSPSTDTQYF. The DNA of the CDR3 is TGCGCCAGCAGCTCCGGGACTAGCCCTAGCACAGATACGCAGTATTTT. V is TRBV5-1 and J is TRBJ2-3; 9 bases match TRBD2. Germline V gene sequence: CDR1 SGHRS, CDR2 YFSETQ. V gave up 3 bases and J gave up 0 bases; unmatched junction bases: 5. The CDR3 sequence is 16 residues long. The whole variable domain, remainder taken from reference TRBV5-1 and TRBJ2-3, is KAGVTQTPRYLIKTRGQQVTLSCSPISGHRSVSWYQQTPGQGLQFLFEYFSETQRNKGNFPGRFSGRQFSNSRSEMNVSTLELGDSALYLCASSSGTSPSTDTQYFGPGTRLTVL.

This clonotype has at least ten counts. The CDR3 DNA reads TGTGCCAGCAGCCTCGGGACGGATCCCTACGAGCAGTACTTC. Its translation: CASSLGTDPYEQYF. The V call is TRBV2, the J call TRBJ2-7; possibly TRBD1 or TRBD2 for D (5 bases each). V was trimmed by 6 bases and J by 2 bases, leaving 14 bases between them. CDR1 and CDR2 (germline): SNHLY, FYNNEI. The CDR3 has 14 amino acids.

This clonotype was detected a few times. One junction end disagrees with the germline gene, perhaps due to a read error. This chain uses TRBV12-3 or TRBV12-4 with TRBJ2-6, with D tentatively TRBD1 (5 bases). This CDR3 contains 16 residues. This CDR3 is CASSSGHISWANVLTF. The CDR3 DNA is TGTGCCAGCAGTTCCGGACACATCTCTTGGGCCAACGTCCTGACTTTC.

Concerning this clonotype itself: A much bigger clone sits one base away, suggesting this may be a read error. The chain joins TRBV7-2 to TRBJ2-7, with a weak D call TRBD2 (5 bases). CDR1 SGHTA and CDR2 FQGNSA come from the germline V gene. The CDR3 has 15 residues. The DNA for the CDR3 is TGTGTCAGCAGCTTAGCGCTAGGAGCCAACTACGAGCAGTACTTC. Translating gives CVSSLALGANYEQYF.

The rearrangement uses TRBV30 and TRBJ2-1; D gene uncertain. V was trimmed by 2 bases and J by 6 bases, leaving 14 bases between them. This CDR3 is built from 14 residues. From germline, CDR1 is GTSNPN and CDR2 SVGIG (reference sequence). The CDR3, as DNA: TGTGCCTGGAGTCTACGAGCTAGATTCAATGAGCAGTTCTTC. Its translation: CAWSLRARFNEQFF.